This section outlines one T cell receptor beta chain sequence together with its context. This clone was observed a few times. Its antigen remains undetermined. Qualities for individual bases were not recorded, and no much larger clone is one base off. The data were taken from a study of memory CD4+ T cells and cytomegalovirus serostatus (dated by TCRdb to about 2019). Background on the whole study: The cohort comprised about 35 healthy Belgian adults, 9 CMV seropositive and some 24 CMV seronegative. To replicate a published TCR-based CMV serostatus classifier, the study sequenced CD4+ memory TCRbeta repertoires from a Belgian cohort whose cytomegalovirus serostatus was known.

Genomic DNA was extracted from sorted cells with the Quick-DNA Microprep Kit. Amplification of TCRbeta DNA was done with the immunoSEQ hsTCRbeta kit, following the protocol from the manufacturer. An Illumina MiSeq instrument was used to sequence the TCRbeta libraries. The authors' pipeline ran thus. Once out-of-frame sequences had been removed, 2,200,000 or so distinct TCRbeta sequences were left, which works out to an average of roughly 64,000 per individual. Each individual was scored by the count of 150 to 200 previously reported CMV-associated TCRbeta sequences and the total productive distinct TCRbeta count. A beta-binomial model was reimplemented in Python, and random forests from scikit-learn, run with default parameters, were trained on data from the US cohort. On the Belgian cohort, classifier performance was reported as the median AUC, along with percentile confidence intervals, across 10,000 bootstrap iterations. TCRdb carries this immuneACCESS record with in-frame sequences only. Its versions omit some clonotypes, under half of them owing to an unresolved V gene in the studies checked, with the rest unexplained. From that table come the V and J calls and clone size; the DNA was used to work out D and trimming. The table for this sample lists about 100,000 clones; about 80% of them were counted only once. Jointly, the top ten make up 3.6% of the sample.

Single viable CD3+CD4+CD8-CD45RO+ cells were sorted as memory CD4+ T cells on a FACSAria II. CMV serostatus was determined using a Roche Elecsys assay that detects serum IgG against CMV pp150, pp28, p38 and p52. After thawing, total CD4+ T cells were enriched by positive selection with CD4 magnetic microbeads. The samples came from a different study that was designed specifically to examine the CD4+ T cell memory repertoire. Peripheral blood mononuclear cells were isolated and cryopreserved following standard operating procedures; serum was stored at -80 °C. Staining used CD3-PerCP (BW264/56), CD4-APC (RPA-T4), CD45RO-PE (UCHT1) and CD8-Pacific Orange (3B5) antibodies, with Sytox blue excluding non-viable cells. The CDR3 spans 14 residues, from the cysteine through the phenylalanine. CDR3 DNA only is kept here, 42 bases in frame from base 1. Trimming at the junction amounts to 1 base on V and 6 bases on J, and the germline ends lie 11 bases apart. CDR1 and CDR2 (SGHAT, FQNNGV) derive from the germline V gene.

General study outcomes and caveats: CMV serostatus prediction reached a median bootstrapped AUC of nearly 0.96 with the original framework and around 0.91 with a US-trained random forest. A median bootstrapped AUC of 0.95 with a 95% CI of 0.76-1.00 was achieved on the Belgian cohort by the original-framework classifier. Of 164 previously reported CMV-associated TCRbeta sequences, 60 to 85 appeared in the CD4+ memory repertoires, each in one to five individuals. Results were interpreted as suggesting that the CMV-associated TCR signature is largely present in the CD4+ memory repertoire. Only CD4+CD45RO+ memory cells were sequenced, in contrast to the original study, in which naive and memory CD4+ and CD8+ populations were covered.

Rearrangement joined TRBV11-2 to TRBJ2-3; the D gene lacks a confident call. Source material: memory CD4+ T cells from blood. The receptor was derived from an adult in good health and CMV-seropositive. The CDR3: CASSLGSPRDTQYF. The sequenced DNA: TGTGCCAGCAGCTTAGGCAGCCCCAGGGATACGCAGTATTTT.